Below are 14 T cell receptor beta chains sequenced from a single sample in a study of T cell clonality in common variable immunodeficiency. This table comes from immunoSEQ multiplex PCR, and its TCRdb copy is limited to in-frame clones, with some not included. Sampling found about 52,000 clones, none seen once. The sample was peripheral blood mononuclear cells. The receptor set was obtained from a person between 18 and 75 years old in good health.

This clone was found a few times. The observed sequence ends 3 residues before the CDR3 terminus, with the missing tail filled in from the germline J gene. The chain uses TRBV10-3 and TRBJ1-6; D unclear. The CDR3 runs 12 residues. The germline V gene encodes CDR1 ENHRY and CDR2 SYGVKD. V gave up 6 bases and J gave up 10 bases, with 10 bases separating them. CDR3 DNA, as far as it was read: TGTGCCATCAGGGGCAGTTCCTCACCC. Residues: CAIRGSSSP. The CDR3 in its entirety is CAIRGSSSPLHF.

This clone was counted a few times. Coverage ceases 3 residues before the CDR3 finishes, and the germline J gene fills in the end. This rearrangement joins TRBV11-2 to TRBJ2-7; unclear D gene. The CDR3 spans 14 residues. Germline V gene sequence: CDR1 SGHAT, CDR2 FQNNGV. The V gene lost 5 bases and the J gene lost 3 bases, with 14 bases spanning the gap. The CDR3 here is CASSLVGKLYEQYF. The sequenced CDR3 bases are TGTGCCAGCAGCCTGGTCGGTAAGCTCTACGAG. The full variable domain, its missing parts supplied by reference TRBV11-2 and TRBJ2-7, is EAGVAQSPRYKIIEKRQSVAFWCNPISGHATLYWYQQILGQGPKLLIQFQNNGVVDDSQLPKDRFSAERLKGVDSTLKIQPAKLEDSAVYLCASSLVGKLYEQYFGPGTRLTVT.

In its sample, this clone was seen a few times. The CDR3 extends 3 residues past the end of the read, so its final part is completed from the germline J gene. The chain joins TRBV19 to TRBJ1-1, with 7 bases aligning to TRBD1. The CDR3 runs to 17 residues. From germline, CDR1 is LNHDA and CDR2 SQIVND (reference sequence). The ends lost 4 bases at V and 3 bases at J; junction bases unmatched: 14. The CDR3 DNA, read in part, is TGTGCCAGTAGTACCCCCCCCGGCAGGGGGTCTGACACTGAA. As protein: CASSTPPGRGSDTE. The full CDR3 sequence reads CASSTPPGRGSDTEAFF.

This clone was observed many times. Read coverage stops 3 residues before the CDR3 terminus; the germline J gene supplies the remainder. The chain joins TRBV5-1 to TRBJ1-2; TRBD1 matches at 9 bases. The CDR3 contains 13 residues. Per germline, CDR1 SGHRS and CDR2 YFSETQ. With V trimmed by 5 bases and J by 6 bases, 5 bases remained unmatched. Partial CDR3 DNA: TGCGCCAGCAGTAGGACAGGGGAAAATGGC. This codes for CASSRTGENG. The entire CDR3 protein is CASSRTGENGYTF.

This clone qualifies as medium-sized. The sequenced fragment ends 3 residues before the CDR3 boundary, so the rest is inferred from the germline J gene. V usage is TRBV3-1 (or the pseudogene TRBV3-2) and J usage is TRBJ2-3; possibly TRBD2 for D (5 bases). There are 16 residues in the CDR3. Germline V gives CDR1 LGHDT, CDR2 YNNKEL (reference sequence). The V end lost 6 bases, the J end lost 4 bases, and 20 bases lay between the germline ends. CDR3 DNA, as far as it was read: TGTGCCAGCAGAGGAGGTAGCGCATCTCTTTCAGATACG. Translation: CASRGGSASLSDT. In full, the CDR3 reads CASRGGSASLSDTQYF.

This clone has at least ten counts. Its ends do not fully match the called genes, so a read error is possible. The CDR3 is cut off 3 residues early in the read; its end comes from the germline J gene. V and J are TRBV29-1 and TRBJ2-2; D may be TRBD2 (6 bases). Germline V gene lookup returns CDR1 SQVTM and CDR2 ANQGSEA. The CDR3 is 15 amino acids. Incomplete CDR3 DNA: TGCAGTGTTGACCCTAGCGTGAGAGGCACCGGGGAG. Encoded protein: CSVDPSVRGTGE. The whole CDR3 protein reads CSVDPSVRGTGELFF.

This clone was recorded at least ten times. An end of the junction does not agree with germline; a read error may underlie this. The read gets to within 3 residues of the CDR3 end, and the germline J gene fills in the rest. This chain joins TRBV5-1 and TRBJ2-2; 9 bases are a match to TRBD1. The germline CDR1 and CDR2 sequences are SGHRS and YFSETQ. The CDR3 totals 15 residues. The CDR3 bases that were read are TGCGCCAGCAGATCGGGACAGGGTTACACCGGAGAG. Its translation: CASRSGQGYTGE. The full CDR3 protein is CASRSGQGYTGELFF. The entire variable domain, with the rest obtained from reference TRBV5-1 and TRBJ2-2, is as follows: KAGVTQTPRYLIKTRGQQVTLSCSPISGHRSVSWYQQTPGQGLQFLFEYFSETQRNKGNFPGRFSGRQFSNSRSEMNVSTLELGDSALYLCASRSGQGYTGELFFGEGSRLTVL.

This clone came up a few times. The DNA ends 3 residues before the CDR3 does, and the rest of the CDR3 is filled in from the germline J gene. This chain uses TRBV27 with TRBJ2-5; TRBD2 agrees at 10 bases. Germline trimming cut 5 bases from V and 4 bases from J; bases unmatched to any gene: 10. The germline gives CDR1 MNHEY, CDR2 SMNVEV (reference sequence). The CDR3 runs to 16 residues. CDR3 DNA (partial): TGTGCCAGCAGTCTAGGGACCGGGACTAGCGTAGAGACC. Residues: CASSLGTGTSVET. The complete CDR3 protein is CASSLGTGTSVETQYF.

At least ten counts were recorded for this clone. The CDR3 end lies 3 residues beyond the end of the read and is filled in from the germline J gene. V usage is TRBV9 and J usage is TRBJ2-7; no reliable D call. The CDR3 is made up of 14 amino acids. Germline V CDR1 and CDR2: SGDLS, YYNGEE. Trimming shortened V by 0 bases and J by 6 bases, and 13 bases separated the two germline ends. Here the CDR3 reads CASSVAVSSGEQYF. The sequenced part of the CDR3 DNA is TGTGCCAGCAGCGTAGCGGTGAGCTCGGGCGAG.

This clone was observed many times. CDR3 DNA (partial): TGCGCCAGCAGTCTTTCTGCGGGAGGGAACACAGATACG. This sequence encodes CASSLSAGGNTDT. In full, the CDR3 reads CASSLSAGGNTDTQYF. This chain joins TRBV4-1 and TRBJ2-3; 9 bases fit TRBD2. The read ends 3 residues shy of where the CDR3 ends; the end is completed using the germline J gene. Germline V gene lookup returns CDR1 MGHRA and CDR2 YSYEKL. This CDR3 comprises 16 residues. V dropped 6 bases and J dropped 2; count of bases not matched to a gene: 9.

This clone has just a few counts. Read data end 3 residues before the CDR3 end; the end is taken from the germline J gene. The V and J genes are TRBV7-9 and TRBJ2-7, with 8 nucleotides matching TRBD2. Germline V lookup: CDR1 SEHNR, CDR2 FQNEAQ (reference sequence). The V and J ends lost 5 bases and 3 bases, in that order; junction bases with no gene match: 6. The CDR3 loop spans 14 amino acids. CDR3 DNA, as far as it was read: TGTGCCAGCAGCCCGAGCGGGAGCGGCTACGAG. Its protein product is CASSPSGSGYE. The CDR3 reads in full as CASSPSGSGYEQYF.

This clone was picked up many times. The DNA ends 3 residues before the CDR3 does, and the rest of the CDR3 is filled in from the germline J gene. The chain recombines TRBV5-1 with TRBJ2-3; TRBD2 matches at 12 bases. The germline V gene encodes CDR1 SGHRS and CDR2 YFSETQ. Germline trimming cut 4 bases from V and 2 bases from J; bases unmatched to any gene: 8. The CDR3 is 17 amino acids. Here the CDR3 reads CASSPATSGGFTDTQYF. The CDR3 DNA, read in part, is TGCGCCAGCAGCCCCGCGACTAGCGGGGGCTTCACAGATACG.

In its sample, this clone was seen a few times. The read gets to within 3 residues of the CDR3 end, and the germline J gene fills in the rest. The chain recombines TRBV20-1 with TRBJ2-1, with 12 bases aligning to TRBD2. With 5 bases clipped from V and 9 bases from J, the junction kept 8 bases outside the gene matches. This CDR3 spans 14 amino acids. CDR1 DFQATT and CDR2 SNEGSKA come from the germline V gene (reference sequence). The chain's CDR3 is CSALLAGGVREQFF. CDR3 bases read: TGCAGTGCTCTCCTAGCGGGGGGGGTTCGTGAG.

The table lists this clone with a few counts. The CDR3 end is not reached by the read, which stops 3 residues before it; the germline J gene fills it in. The chain has TRBV7-3 and TRBJ1-1; D is undetermined. The CDR3 has 11 residues. Looked up from germline, CDR1 is SGHTA and CDR2 is FQGTGA. Trimming took off 2 bases at V and 7 bases at J, with 5 bases between the two ends. The CDR3 sequence is CASSLGGEAFF. The sequenced part of the CDR3 DNA is TGTGCCAGCAGCTTAGGCGGTGAA. Full variable domain (missing parts from reference TRBV7-3 and TRBJ1-1): GAGVSQTPSNKVTEKGKYVELRCDPISGHTALYWYRQSLGQGPEFLIYFQGTGAADDSGLPNDRFFAVRPEGSVSTLKIQRTERGDSAVYLCASSLGGEAFFGQGTRLTVV.